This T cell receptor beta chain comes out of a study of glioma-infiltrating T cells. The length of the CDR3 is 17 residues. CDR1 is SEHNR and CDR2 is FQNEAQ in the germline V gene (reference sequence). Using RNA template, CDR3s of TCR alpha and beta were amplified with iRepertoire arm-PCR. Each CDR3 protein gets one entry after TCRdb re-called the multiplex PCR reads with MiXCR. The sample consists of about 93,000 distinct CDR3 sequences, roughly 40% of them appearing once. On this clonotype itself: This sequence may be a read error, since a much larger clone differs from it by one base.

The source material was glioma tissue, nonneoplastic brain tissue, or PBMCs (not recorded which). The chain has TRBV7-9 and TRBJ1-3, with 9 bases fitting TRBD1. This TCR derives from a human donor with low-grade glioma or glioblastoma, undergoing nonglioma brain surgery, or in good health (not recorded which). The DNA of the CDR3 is TGTGCCAGCAGCCGTTTGCGGGACAGGGCCTCTGGAGACACCATATATTTT. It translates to CASSRLRDRASGDTIYF.